Detailed here is one T cell receptor beta chain. The data were taken from a study of shared clonotypes between healthy human individuals. Study in general: Three plates each covered CD4 naive and memory; CD8 naive two, CD8 memory one.

The length of the CDR3 is 14 residues. Germline CDR1 and CDR2: LNHDA and SQIVND (reference sequence). Trimming shortened V by 0 bases and J by 1 base, and 7 bases separated the two germline ends. For sorted subsets, about 190 ng DNA per replicate equaled 33,000 or so T cell genomes. Here immunoSEQ multiplex PCR was the method, and the copy in TCRdb shows in-frame clones only, minus some. The table shows just over 2,000,000 clones, with 85% to 95% occurring only once. The receptor comes from a man aged 18 to 30 in good health. The chain recombines TRBV19 with TRBJ2-7; D remains unclear. Material: naive CD4+ T cells sorted from blood. Subset indicated: CD45RA+ positively selected. The CDR3 reads CASSIDRESYEQYF. In nucleotides, the CDR3 is TGTGCCAGTAGTATAGATCGCGAGTCCTACGAGCAGTACTTC.